These T cell receptor beta chains were read from a single sample in a study of blood T cell repertoires in COVID-19. The repertoire was sequenced with immunoSEQ multiplex PCR; TCRdb's copy has only in-frame clones and lacks some. The sample consists of about 280,000 clones, roughly 80% of them appearing once. Specimen: PBMCs or T cells enriched from blood (not recorded which). All receptors derive from a man in his forties or fifties who had been exposed to COVID-19. Each CDR3 is given with its conserved first and last residue. A D gene is named only where the DNA matches it firmly. Size is omitted from some rows. Given values are once, few, many or a class for expanded clones.

>NA|TRBJ2-1|TRBV6-5|TRBD1
CASSRDRVRQFF
TGTGCCAGCAGCCGGGACAGGGTTCGGCAGTTCTTC
>once|TRBJ1-2|TRBV4-2|NA
CASSQETAYGYTF
TGTGCCAGCAGCCAAGAGACAGCCTATGGCTACACCTTC
>NA|TRBJ2-1|TRBV28|NA
CASGTTLTGLPIIF
TGTGCCAGCGGGACTACTTTGACAGGTCTTCCCATAATCTTC
>NA|TRBJ1-1|TRBV5-1|NA
CASSFGAGANTEAFF
TGCGCCAGCAGCTTTGGGGCGGGAGCAAACACTGAAGCTTTCTTT
>NA|TRBJ2-4|TRBV7-9|NA
CASSPGGETLLTKNIQYF
TGTGCCAGCAGCCCTGGGGGCGAGACATTGTTGACCAAAAACATTCAGTACTTC
>NA|TRBJ2-3|TRBV5-4|NA
CASSLQAVSDTQYF
TGTGCCAGCAGCTTACAAGCGGTTTCAGATACGCAGTATTTT
>NA|TRBJ2-1|TRBV29-1|NA
CSVGLRTNNEQFF
TGCAGCGTAGGCCTCAGGACTAACAATGAGCAGTTCTTC
>NA|TRBJ2-3|TRBV10-1|NA
CASSGASTDTQYF
TGCGCCAGCAGTGGAGCTAGCACAGATACGCAGTATTTT
>NA|TRBJ1-2|TRBV30|TRBD1
CAWKFGTGPYGYTF
TGTGCCTGGAAATTTGGGACAGGGCCCTATGGCTACACCTTC
>NA|TRBJ2-3|TRBV7-2|TRBD2
CASSSSGYPGTDTQYF
TGTGCCAGCAGCTCTAGCGGTTATCCTGGCACAGATACGCAGTATTTT
>NA|TRBJ2-1|TRBV7-3|NA
CASSLSRASYNEQFF
TGTGCCAGCAGCTTATCCCGCGCTTCCTACAATGAGCAGTTCTTC
>NA|TRBJ1-4|TRBV3-1/TRBV3-2|TRBD1
CASSRSDRVRGKLFF
TGTGCCAGCAGCCGCTCGGACAGGGTCAGGGGAAAACTGTTTTTT
>few|TRBJ1-2|TRBV30|NA
CAWGSGLGGMNGYTF
TGTGCCTGGGGTTCGGGCCTAGGGGGTATGAATGGCTACACCTTC
>NA|TRBJ2-5|TRBV3-1/TRBV3-2|TRBD2
CASSQDLGLGKETQYF
TGTGCCAGCAGCCAAGACCTGGGACTAGGCAAAGAGACCCAGTACTTC
>few|TRBJ2-1|TRBV27|NA
CASSNSPSGNEQFF
TGTGCCAGCAGTAATAGCCCCTCCGGCAATGAGCAGTTCTTC
>few|TRBJ2-7|TRBV5-1|NA
CASSQGVKYEQYF
TGCGCCAGCAGCCAAGGGGTTAAATACGAGCAGTACTTC
>NA|TRBJ2-1|TRBV19|NA
CASSHSHEQFF
TGTGCCAGTAGTCATAGCCATGAGCAGTTCTTC